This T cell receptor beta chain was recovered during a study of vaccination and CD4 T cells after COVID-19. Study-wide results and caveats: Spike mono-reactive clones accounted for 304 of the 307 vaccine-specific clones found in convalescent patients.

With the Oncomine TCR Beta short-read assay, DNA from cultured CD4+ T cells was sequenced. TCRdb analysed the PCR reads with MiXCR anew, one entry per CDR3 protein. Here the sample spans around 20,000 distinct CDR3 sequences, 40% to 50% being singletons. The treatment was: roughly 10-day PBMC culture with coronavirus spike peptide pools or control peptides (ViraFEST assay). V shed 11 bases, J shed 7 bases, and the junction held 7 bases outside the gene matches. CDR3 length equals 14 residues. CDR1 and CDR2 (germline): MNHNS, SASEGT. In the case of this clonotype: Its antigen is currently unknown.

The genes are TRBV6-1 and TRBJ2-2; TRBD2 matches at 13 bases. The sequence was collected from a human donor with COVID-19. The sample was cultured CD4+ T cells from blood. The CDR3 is CAGQLAGGDGELFF. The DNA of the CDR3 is TGTGCCGGTCAACTAGCGGGGGGGGACGGGGAGCTGTTTTTT.